These 20 T cell receptor beta chains were all obtained from the same sample, sequenced in a study of regulatory T cells in long-lasting Graves disease. As to time point: newly diagnosed GD, antithyroid drugs for less than 3 months. Following extraction of RNA from PBMCs, that RNA was used to make the TCR library. Arm-PCR of CDR3 regions with iRepertoire HTBI primers generated TCR beta libraries. One entry per CDR3 protein, called by TCRdb with MiXCR from the multiplex PCR reads. The table records around 480,000 distinct CDR3 sequences, 15% to 20% of them present only once. Separately, the same data were catalogued under a study of T cells in Graves' hyperthyroidism and ophthalmopathy.

Sequenced material: peripheral blood mononuclear cells (PBMCs), taken at new diagnosis, from a patient treated with antithyroid drugs. The receptors originated from a man between 40 and 49 years old with Graves disease.

Points on this clonotype: A much bigger clone sits one base away, suggesting this may be a read error. This chain connects TRBV12-3 or TRBV12-4 to TRBJ2-1, with TRBD2 matching over 7 bases. The CDR3 length is 13 residues. The DNA for the CDR3 is TGTGCCAGCAGGGGACTAAACTACAATGAGCAGCTCTTC. Encoded protein: CASRGLNYNEQLF.

This clonotype was detected only a few times. This rearrangement joins TRBV7-9 to TRBJ2-7; D tentatively reads TRBD1 or TRBD2 (6 bases each). The ends were cut back, 0 bases at V and 9 bases at J, with 12 bases in the middle. The CDR3 runs to 13 residues. Germline values: CDR1 SEHNR, CDR2 FQNEAQ (reference sequence). CDR3 protein: CASSLAGGLVQYF. The CDR3 DNA is TGTGCCAGCAGCTTAGCGGGGGGCTTGGTGCAGTACTTC.

The chain joins TRBV20-1 to TRBJ1-5; no reliable D call. The CDR3 spans 17 residues. Germline values: CDR1 DFQATT, CDR2 SNEGSKA (reference sequence). Deletions cut 3 bases from V and 0 bases from J, with 18 bases between. The CDR3 DNA reads TGCAGTGCTAGCGCTGGGAATGGGGTGAATAGCAATCAGCCCCAGCATTTT. Its protein is CSASAGNGVNSNQPQHF.

This clonotype was detected ten times or more. The chain recombines TRBV29-1 with TRBJ2-2; either TRBD1 or TRBD2 may supply D (8 bases each). The CDR3 is 22 residues long. In germline, CDR1 is SQVTM, CDR2 ANQGSEA. V lost 3 bases and J lost 0, with 32 bases in between. The CDR3 DNA reads TGCAGCGTTGAGTATACGGACAGGGAAAGTGGGAGACTAGCGACGAACACCGGGGAGCTGTTTTTT. Translating it yields CSVEYTDRESGRLATNTGELFF.

The genes are TRBV12-3 or TRBV12-4 and TRBJ1-1; D call uncertain. V dropped 8 bases and J dropped 10 bases, with 11 bases sitting between them. The CDR3 covers 10 residues. This CDR3 is CASGYSTAFF. CDR3 DNA: TGTGCCAGCGGATACAGTACAGCTTTCTTT.

In this sample, this clonotype turned up many times. The chain uses TRBV12-3 or TRBV12-4 and TRBJ2-1; D is perhaps TRBD2 (5 bases). Trimming shortened V by 4 bases and J by 2 bases, and 15 bases separated the two germline ends. There are 16 residues in the CDR3. The CDR3 nucleotides are TGTGCCAGCAGTTCTGGGGTACTAGGAGCCTACAATGAGCAGTTCTTC. Its translation: CASSSGVLGAYNEQFF.

The sample holds many counts of this clonotype. The rearrangement joins TRBV2 to TRBJ2-3; D remains unclear. The V gene's germline CDR1 is SNHLY and CDR2 FYNNEI. Trimming left V 6 bases short and J 4 bases short, with 20 bases between. The CDR3 is 16 amino acids. In DNA, the CDR3 is TGTGCCAGCAGATCTCTAACGGCTTTCCGAGCAGATACGCAGTATTTT. Translation: CASRSLTAFRADTQYF.

This clonotype was seen many times. In nucleotides, the CDR3 is TGTGCCAGTAGTATCCGGCCTTGGACAGATACGCAGTATTTT. Translation: CASSIRPWTDTQYF. The chain uses TRBV19 and TRBJ2-3; D call uncertain. V lost 3 bases and J lost 3, with 10 bases in between. Germline CDR1 reads LNHDA; CDR2 reads SQIVND (reference sequence). The CDR3 runs to 14 residues.

This clonotype was counted ten times or more. The chain is built from TRBV7-3 and TRBJ1-1; a possible D gene is TRBD1 (6 bases). The V gene lost 3 bases and the J gene lost 4 bases, with 9 bases spanning the gap. CDR3 length equals 13 residues. In germline, CDR1 is SGHTA, CDR2 FQGTGA. For the CDR3, the DNA is TGTGCCAGCAGCTTCACAGGGAGCACTGAAGCTTTCTTT. Translating gives CASSFTGSTEAFF. Full variable domain (missing parts from reference TRBV7-3 and TRBJ1-1): GAGVSQTPSNKVTEKGKYVELRCDPISGHTALYWYRQSLGQGPEFLIYFQGTGAADDSGLPNDRFFAVRPEGSVSTLKIQRTERGDSAVYLCASSFTGSTEAFFGQGTRLTVV.

This clonotype showed up many times. The chain couples TRBV5-1 to TRBJ1-3, with no clear D. From germline, CDR1 is SGHRS and CDR2 YFSETQ. The length of the CDR3 is 12 residues. Trimming removed 1 base at V and 2 bases at J, with 1 base between. The CDR3 here is CASSLPGNTIYF. As DNA, the CDR3 is TGCGCCAGCAGCTTGCCTGGAAACACCATATATTTT.

The table lists this clonotype with many counts. The chain couples TRBV11-2 to TRBJ2-3; 9 bases line up with TRBD2. This CDR3 has 16 residues. Germline trimming cut 1 base from V and 0 bases from J; bases unmatched to any gene: 2. Germline V gene lookup returns CDR1 SGHAT and CDR2 FQNNGV. Here the CDR3 DNA reads TGTGCCAGCAGCTTAGTCCTAGCGGGGAGCACAGATACGCAGTATTTT. Residues: CASSLVLAGSTDTQYF.

This clonotype was counted at least ten times. The CDR3, as DNA: TGTGCCAGCCTCCCAACCTTCTCTGGAAACACCATATATTTT. This translates into CASLPTFSGNTIYF. The chain employs TRBV28 and TRBJ1-3; D uncertain. Deletions cut 8 bases from V and 0 bases from J, with 11 bases between. Germline V gene data show CDR1 as MDHEN and CDR2 as SYDVKM. The length of the CDR3 is 14 residues.

This sequence joins TRBV20-1 and TRBJ2-7, with D hard to call. V was shortened by 5 bases and J by 5 bases, with 13 bases between the two germline ends. CDR3 length equals 12 residues. Germline values: CDR1 DFQATT, CDR2 SNEGSKA (reference sequence). The chain's CDR3 is CSAQTKLDEQYF. CDR3 bases: TGCAGTGCTCAGACCAAACTGGACGAGCAGTACTTC.

The V gene is TRBV6-6, the J gene TRBJ2-5; D remains unclear. Germline CDR1 is MNHNY and CDR2 is SVGAGI (reference sequence). V lost 0 bases to trimming and J lost 1 base, with 15 bases between them. This CDR3 is built from 17 residues. CDR3 nucleotide sequence: TGTGCCAGCAGTTACTCGGAGCCACTGGGTCTCCAAGAGACCCAGTACTTC. Translating gives CASSYSEPLGLQETQYF.

This clonotype has a count of ten or more. V usage is TRBV12-3 or TRBV12-4 and J usage is TRBJ2-3; 11 bases align to TRBD2. There are 16 residues in the CDR3. Unmatched junction bases numbered 7, after V lost 6 bases and J lost 2 bases. The CDR3 protein is CASSPGTSGYTDTQYF. CDR3 nucleotides: TGTGCCAGCAGCCCCGGGACTAGCGGATACACAGATACGCAGTATTTT.

This clonotype was seen many times. The chain has TRBV15 and TRBJ2-1; tentatively, D is TRBD2 (5 bases). Germline values: CDR1 LNHNV, CDR2 YYDKDF (reference sequence). V dropped 1 base and J dropped 10 bases, with 11 bases sitting between them. The CDR3 length is 13 residues. For the CDR3, the DNA is TGTGCCACCAGCAGAGCCGGGGTCGAGGAGCAGTTCTTC. Its translation is CATSRAGVEEQFF. The variable domain in full, completed from reference TRBV15 and TRBJ2-1, reads DAMVIQNPRYQVTQFGKPVTLSCSQTLNHNVMYWYQQKSSQAPKLLFHYYDKDFNNEADTPDNFQSRRPNTSFCFLDIRSPGLGDTAMYLCATSRAGVEEQFFGPGTRLTVL.

The chain combines TRBV7-9 with TRBJ2-7; D gene unclear. Per germline, CDR1 SEHNR and CDR2 FQNEAQ (reference sequence). The CDR3 length is 12 residues. With 2 bases removed from V and 9 bases from J, the gap between germline ends came to 11 bases. The CDR3 DNA is TGTGCCAGCAGCTTAACCCTGGGTGGGCAGTACTTC. This codes for CASSLTLGGQYF.

There are many counts of this clonotype. The chain is built from TRBV6-1 and TRBJ2-4; 10 positions match TRBD2. The CDR3 contains 14 residues. Germline V lookup: CDR1 MNHNS, CDR2 SASEGT. The ends lost 2 bases at V and 8 bases at J; junction bases unmatched: 3. CDR3 loop: CASSETGTSDIQYF. The CDR3 DNA follows: TGTGCCAGCAGTGAAACCGGGACTAGCGACATTCAGTACTTC.

The table lists this clonotype with a few counts. The gene calls are TRBV19 and TRBJ2-2; D is uncertain. Germline V gene data show CDR1 as LNHDA and CDR2 as SQIVND (reference sequence). The CDR3 consists of 12 residues. Deletions cut 7 bases from V and 3 bases from J, with 6 bases between. The CDR3 loop is CASNSDTGELFF. The CDR3 nucleotides read TGTGCCAGTAACTCCGACACCGGGGAGCTGTTTTTT.

The chain combines TRBV30 with TRBJ2-2; D ambiguous. The CDR3 is 15 residues long. V dropped 2 bases and J dropped 1 base, with 11 bases sitting between them. The V gene's germline CDR1 is GTSNPN and CDR2 SVGIG (reference sequence). The CDR3 DNA reads TGTGCCTGGAGTCCCCTACCAGAGAACACCGGGGAGCTGTTTTTT. It encodes CAWSPLPENTGELFF.